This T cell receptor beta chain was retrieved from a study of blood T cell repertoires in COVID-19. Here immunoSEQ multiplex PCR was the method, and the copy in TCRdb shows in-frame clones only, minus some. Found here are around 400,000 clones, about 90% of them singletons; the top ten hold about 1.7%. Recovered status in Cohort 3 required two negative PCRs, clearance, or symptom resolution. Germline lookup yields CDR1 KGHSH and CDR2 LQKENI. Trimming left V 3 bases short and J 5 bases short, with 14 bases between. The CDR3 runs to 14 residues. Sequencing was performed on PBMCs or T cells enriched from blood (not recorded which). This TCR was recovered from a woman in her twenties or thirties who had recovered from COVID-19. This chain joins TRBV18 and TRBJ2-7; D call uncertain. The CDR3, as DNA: TGTGCCAGCTCACCCCTACCGTTGGTCAACGAGCAGTACTTC. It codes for CASSPLPLVNEQYF.